This is a list of T cell receptor beta chains from one sample in a study of tumor and adjacent non-tumor tissue in lung cancer. TCRdb re-derived calls from the multiplex PCR reads in MiXCR, one entry per CDR3 protein. The sample carries fewer than 75,000 distinct CDR3 sequences, 65% to 80% recorded once. Sequencing input: distant non-tumor lung tissue. The receptors shown here come from a man aged 60 to 75 with non-small cell lung cancer. The CDR3 runs from the conserved cysteine through the conserved F or W. Fields, in order: V gene, D gene, clone size, J gene, CDR3 length, CDR3 protein, CDR3 DNA. The D gene is left open where the match is weak. Part of the rows lack a size; the others show once, few, many or a class for expanded clones.

TRBV20-1	-	-	TRBJ2-7	12	CSPEGGLDEQCF	TGCAGCCCAGAGGGGGGCTTGGACGAGCAATGCTTC
TRBV28	-	many	TRBJ2-5	16	CASSLFRGRAGETQYF	TGTGCCAGCAGTTTATTTAGGGGGAGGGCCGGAGAGACCCAGTACTTC
TRBV20-1	-	-	TRBJ2-1	13	CSAFRGSYNEQFF	TGCAGTGCTTTTCGAGGTAGCTACAATGAGCAGTTCTTC
TRBV12-3/TRBV12-4	-	-	TRBJ2-5	13	CASGLSPQETQCF	TGTGCCAGCGGTTTATCACCCCAGGAGACCCAGTGCTTC
TRBV13	-	-	TRBJ2-5	16	CASSLGLAVLEETQYF	TGTGCCAGCAGCCTCGGATTAGCAGTTTTAGAAGAGACCCAATACTTC
TRBV5-1	-	many	TRBJ2-1	14	CASSLVYHYNEQFF	TGCGCCAGCAGCTTGGTTTACCACTACAATGAGCAGTTCTTC
TRBV6-2/TRBV6-3	TRBD2	-	TRBJ2-3	14	CASSPRTGGDMQYF	TGTGCCAGCAGTCCCCGCACGGGGGGAGATATGCAGTATTTT
TRBV10-3	-	-	TRBJ2-3	15	CAISGMGRHTDTQYF	TGTGCCATCAGTGGTATGGGGCGTCACACAGATACGCAGTATTTT
TRBV19	-	many	TRBJ2-1	15	CASSIDANLNNEQFF	TGTGCCAGTAGTATAGACGCGAATTTGAACAATGAGCAGTTCTTC
TRBV4-1	TRBD1	-	TRBJ1-5	15	CAKTISGTENQPQHF	TGCGCCAAGACTATTTCCGGGACAGAGAATCAGCCTCAGCATTTC
TRBV24-1	-	once	TRBJ2-2	15	CVSSDSPRDTGELFF	TGTGTCAGCAGTGATTCTCCCCGTGACACCGGGGAGCTGTTTTTT
TRBV6-1	TRBD1	-	TRBJ1-2	15	CVSSVIAGGTYGYTF	TGTGTCAGCAGTGTCATAGCAGGGGGGACCTATGGCTACACCTTC
TRBV29-1	TRBD2	-	TRBJ2-5	12	CSAPGGRKTWYF	TGCAGCGCCCCGGGAGGGCGGAAGACCTGGTACTTC
TRBV29-1	-	-	TRBJ1-1	13	CSLVKWGGTETFF	TGCAGCCTTGTTAAATGGGGTGGCACTGAAACTTTCTTT
TRBV10-3	-	-	TRBJ2-7	14	CAISDSERIYKQYF	TGTGCCATCAGTGACTCCGAGCGTATCTACAAGCAGTACTTC
TRBV5-5	-	-	TRBJ2-5	14	CVSSTEHRKGTQYF	TGTGTCAGCAGCACTGAACACCGGAAAGGGACCCAGTACTTC
TRBV4-1	TRBD2	-	TRBJ2-1	18	CASSQGRRGVGSYNEQFF	TGCGCCAGCAGCCAAGGCCGGCGGGGGGTCGGCTCCTATAATGAGCAGTTCTTC
TRBV12-3/TRBV12-4	TRBD1	-	TRBJ2-7	14	CASSQGQDRLQQYF	TGTGCAAGCAGTCAAGGACAGGACCGCTTACAGCAGTACTTC
TRBV7-9	-	-	TRBJ1-6	13	CASSQTGNSPPQF	TGTGCCAGCAGCCAGACCGGAAATTCACCCCCCCAGTTT
TRBV6-1	-	-	TRBJ2-1	15	CVSKDTWGSCNEQFF	TGTGTCAGCAAGGACACTTGGGGCTCCTGCAATGAGCAGTTCTTC
TRBV30	-	-	TRBJ2-2	13	CAWSVTGAGELFF	TGTGCCTGGAGTGTAACGGGAGCAGGGGAGCTGTTTTTT
TRBV14	-	-	TRBJ2-7	12	CGSIPAHYEQYF	TGTGGCAGCATCCCTGCCCACTACGAGCAGTACTTC
TRBV4-1	-	-	TRBJ2-1	13	CTSSLTPRGEQFF	TGCACCAGCAGCCTGACGCCAAGGGGTGAGCAGTTCTTC
TRBV13	-	-	TRBJ1-2	16	CVSSLGLMPWYRGYTF	TGTGTCAGCAGCTTAGGCCTAATGCCGTGGTACCGGGGCTACACCTTC
TRBV7-6	-	few	TRBJ2-5	14	CASNLEGLGETQYF	TGTGCCAGCAACTTAGAGGGGCTGGGCGAGACCCAGTACTTC
TRBV10-3	-	-	TRBJ2-1	15	CTISVVQEAGNEQFF	TGTACCATCAGTGTTGTACAGGAGGCGGGCAATGAGCAGTTCTTC
TRBV11-2	-	many	TRBJ2-1	16	CASSLVGGPYYNEQFF	TGTGCCAGCAGCTTAGTCGGTGGCCCCTACTACAATGAGCAGTTCTTC
TRBV5-1	TRBD1	-	TRBJ2-5	15	CVSRSRDRAQETQYF	TGTGTCAGCAGATCTAGGGACAGGGCCCAAGAGACCCAGTACTTC
TRBV5-6	-	-	TRBJ2-4	13	CASSYGDMNIQYF	TGTGCCAGCAGCTACGGTGACATGAACATTCAGTACTTC
TRBV29-1	-	-	TRBJ2-5	13	CSAPFYTQEAQYF	TGCAGCGCTCCTTTCTATACCCAGGAGGCCCAGTACTTC
TRBV28	TRBD2	-	TRBJ2-1	16	CARSFPRLAGDHEQFF	TGTGCCAGGAGTTTTCCCCGACTAGCGGGAGATCATGAGCAGTTCTTC
TRBV5-1	-	-	TRBJ1-1	12	CASSSTGPEAIF	TGCGCCAGCAGCTCGACAGGACCTGAGGCTATCTTT
TRBV6-2/TRBV6-3	TRBD1	-	TRBJ1-2	15	CASRQYDRANYGYTF	TGTGCCAGCAGACAGTATGACAGGGCCAACTATGGCTACACCTTC
TRBV7-9	TRBD2	-	TRBJ2-1	13	CASSLTGLVKQFF	TGTGCCAGCAGCTTGACGGGACTAGTTAAGCAGTTCTTC
TRBV4-1	TRBD2	-	TRBJ2-3	18	CASSQDTGLGGIEDTQYF	TGCGCCAGCAGCCAAGATACGGGACTAGGGGGAATTGAAGATACGCAGTATTTT
TRBV28	-	-	TRBJ2-2	16	CASSSGSGSNTGELFF	TGTGCCAGCAGTTCCGGGTCAGGGTCGAACACCGGGGAGCTCTTTTTT
TRBV4-2	TRBD1	-	TRBJ2-7	14	CASSPTGDMDEQYF	TGCGCCAGCAGCCCGACAGGGGATATGGACGAGCAGTACTTC
TRBV5-6	-	-	TRBJ2-1	13	CASSFQGFGGQFF	TGTGCCAGCAGCTTCCAGGGTTTTGGTGGGCAATTCTTC
TRBV6-1	-	-	TRBJ1-4	14	CAGGERSQSEKLFF	TGTGCCGGCGGTGAACGATCCCAGAGTGAAAAACTGTTTTTT
TRBV12-3/TRBV12-4	TRBD1	-	TRBJ1-2	13	CASSFRTGSGYTF	TGTGCCAGCAGTTTTCGGACAGGGAGCGGTTACACCTTC
TRBV4-1	-	once	TRBJ2-4	15	CASSQEYATGNIQYF	TGCGCCAGCAGCCAAGAATATGCGACAGGCAACATTCAGTATTTC
TRBV5-4	-	few	TRBJ1-1	13	CASSLDANPKAFF	TGTGCCAGCAGCTTGGATGCGAACCCGAAAGCTTTCTTT
TRBV9	-	-	TRBJ1-5	14	CASSAGLTNQSQHF	TGTGCCAGCAGCGCGGGACTCACTAATCAGTCCCAGCATTTT
TRBV4-1	-	-	TRBJ2-3	18	CGSSQASLGGRFTDTQYF	TGTGGCAGCAGCCAAGCCTCACTAGGCGGAAGATTCACAGATACGCAGTATTTT
TRBV29-1	-	-	TRBJ2-3	13	CNVGERVAETHYF	TGCAACGTCGGAGAGCGGGTTGCAGAAACGCACTATTTT
TRBV6-2/TRBV6-3	TRBD2	once	TRBJ2-1	17	CASSQTPGLAGVCEQFF	TGTGCCAGCAGTCAAACTCCGGGACTAGCGGGAGTCTGCGAGCAGTTCTTC
TRBV11-2	TRBD1	many	TRBJ1-2	12	CASSPGGFGYTF	TGTGCCAGCAGCCCAGGGGGCTTTGGCTACACCTTC
TRBV29-1	-	-	TRBJ2-7	13	CRVVRDSSYEQYF	TGCAGAGTTGTGCGGGATAGCTCCTACGAGCAGTATTTC
TRBV6-6	TRBD1	-	TRBJ2-4	16	CASNSRQGAAKNIHYF	TGTGCCAGCAATTCTCGACAGGGTGCGGCCAAAAACATTCATTACTTC
TRBV29-1	TRBD1	once	TRBJ2-3	15	CSAQTGAGSIDTQYF	TGCAGCGCTCAGACAGGGGCGGGTAGCATAGATACGCAGTATTTT
TRBV6-2/TRBV6-3	-	-	TRBJ2-3	12	CTSGYSVDTRYF	TGTACCAGCGGTTACTCGGTAGATACGCGGTATTTT
TRBV28	-	many	TRBJ1-1	14	CASSFELVNTEAFF	TGTGCCAGCAGTTTTGAGCTGGTGAACACTGAAGCTTTCTTT
TRBV29-1	-	few	TRBJ2-7	15	CSVTRGGQGSHEQYF	TGTAGCGTAACAAGGGGGGGGCAGGGTTCCCACGAGCAGTACTTC
TRBV29-1	-	-	TRBJ1-1	13	CSVSPGPNTEALF	TGCAGCGTCTCCCCCGGACCCAATACTGAAGCTTTGTTT
TRBV3-1	TRBD1	-	TRBJ2-2	14	CASSQGQGTGELFF	TGTGCCAGCAGCCAGGGACAGGGAACCGGGGAGCTGTTTTTT
TRBV29-1	TRBD1	-	TRBJ2-3	16	CSVGITVTGVAYTQYF	TGCAGCGTCGGTATAACCGTGACAGGGGTCGCATATACGCAGTATTTT
TRBV14	TRBD2	-	TRBJ2-1	16	CASSQEFLAGSYEQFF	TGTGCCAGCAGCCAAGAATTCCTAGCGGGATCATATGAGCAGTTCTTC
TRBV7-9	-	-	TRBJ2-7	17	CASSLLVVSDGTYEQNF	TGTGCCAGCAGCTTGTTAGTTGTATCGGACGGTACCTACGAGCAGAACTTC
TRBV14	TRBD2	-	TRBJ2-1	17	CASSQDRLAGAVNGQFF	TGTGCCAGCAGCCAAGACCGACTAGCGGGAGCAGTGAATGGGCAGTTCTTC